These T cell receptor beta chains were read from a single sample in a study of shared clonotypes between healthy human individuals. Clones were read by immunoSEQ multiplex PCR, and TCRdb kept only the in-frame ones, dropping some. The data contain about 1 million clones, approximately 70% of them singletons. The sequencing input was memory CD4+ T cells sorted from blood. The receptors derive from a man aged 18 to 30 in good health. Each CDR3 is given with its conserved first and last residue. The D gene is left open where the match is weak. A row's size may be missing; if present it is once, few, many or a size class.

>TRBD1|TRBJ1-5|TRBV19|-
TGTGCCAGTAGTATACTTGGACAGGGAAATCAGCCCCAGCATTTT
CASSILGQGNQPQHF
>-|TRBJ1-1|TRBV9|-
TGTGCCAGCAGCGTAAGGTCCGTCATGGGAGGGGCTGAAGCTTTCTTT
CASSVRSVMGGAEAFF
>-|TRBJ2-6|TRBV9|-
TGTGCCAGCAGCGAGAACCCAGAACCTGGGGCCAACGTCCTGACTTTC
CASSENPEPGANVLTF
>-|TRBJ1-5|TRBV5-1|-
TGCGCCAGCAGCTGGGACCCGACGGACGGCCATCAGCCCCAGCATTTT
CASSWDPTDGHQPQHF
>-|TRBJ2-3|TRBV2|-
TGTGCCAGCAGTGAAGTGCGGGGCCCCCCCGATTTT
CASSEVRGPPDF
>TRBD1|TRBJ1-2|TRBV5-5|-
TGTGCCAGCAGCCGGGACAGGGGAGACTATGGCTACACCTTC
CASSRDRGDYGYTF
>-|TRBJ2-7|TRBV5-6|many
TGTGCCAGCAGCAAGGGAGTCGATGTACACGAGCAGTACTTC
CASSKGVDVHEQYF
>-|TRBJ2-7|TRBV5-1|-
TGCGCCAGCAGCTCAGGGGGAGGCTACGAGCAGTACTTC
CASSSGGGYEQYF
>-|TRBJ1-5|TRBV28|once
TGTGCCAGCAGCCCCCCCGAGGGAAATAGCAATCAGCCCCAGCATTTT
CASSPPEGNSNQPQHF
>TRBD1|TRBJ2-2|TRBV7-9|-
TGTGCCAGCAGCTCCCTCGCCGGGACAGGGGGTACCGGGGAGCTGTTTTTT
CASSSLAGTGGTGELFF
>-|TRBJ2-7|TRBV18|once
TGTGCCAGCTCACCATACCAGGGCTACGAGCAGTACTTC
CASSPYQGYEQYF
>-|TRBJ1-4|TRBV6-1|-
TGTGCCAGCAGTGAGGGAGCAGGGTATGAAAAACTGTTTTTT
CASSEGAGYEKLFF
>-|TRBJ1-4|TRBV4-3|-
TGCGCCAGCAGCCAAGATCGCGCGCCGTACGAAAAACTGTTTTTT
CASSQDRAPYEKLFF
>-|TRBJ1-5|TRBV28|-
TGTGCCAGCAGTTCTACAGGAGGGGCGGGCAATCAGCCCCAGCATTTT
CASSSTGGAGNQPQHF
>-|TRBJ1-5|TRBV2|-
TGTGCCAGCAGTGAACTGGGGGCCTTAGGCAATCAGCCCCAGCATTTT
CASSELGALGNQPQHF
>-|TRBJ2-6|TRBV7-8|-
TGTGCCAGCAGCCCACGTGTGTTCAACGTCCTGACTTTC
CASSPRVFNVLTF
>TRBD1|TRBJ1-2|TRBV28|-
TGTGCCAGCAGTTCTCAGGGGGGTCGAGACTATGGCTACACCTTC
CASSSQGGRDYGYTF
>-|TRBJ2-2|TRBV5-6|-
TGTGCCAGCAGCCAGACAGGAGCCACCGGGGAGCTGTTTTTT
CASSQTGATGELFF
>-|TRBJ1-1|TRBV5-1|-
TGCGCCAGCAGCTTGGCGGGACAAGTGAACACTGAAGCTTTCTTT
CASSLAGQVNTEAFF
>-|TRBJ2-1|TRBV5-4|-
TGTGCCAGCAGCTTGCCGCCCCCCCGGGGCAATGAGCAGTTCTTC
CASSLPPPRGNEQFF
>TRBD1|TRBJ1-6|TRBV6-6|-
TGTGCCAGCAGCCTAGGGGGGACAGATAATTCACCCCTCCACTTT
CASSLGGTDNSPLHF
>-|TRBJ1-3|TRBV30|-
TGTGCCTGGAGTCTTGGGACCCAGATTCCCATTCCCCGCGGAAACACCATATATTTT
CAWSLGTQIPIPRGNTIYF
>-|TRBJ1-1|TRBV5-3|few
TGTGCCAGAAGCCTTAAATTTGAAGCTTTCTTT
CARSLKFEAFF
>-|TRBJ1-4|TRBV10-3|-
TGTGCCATCAGTGCAGGGCTTGAAAAACTGTTTTTT
CAISAGLEKLFF
>TRBD1|TRBJ1-1|TRBV5-4|-
TGTGCCAGCAGCCGGGACAGGGGGCGTTTGGGTGGTGAAGCTTTCTTT
CASSRDRGRLGGEAFF
>-|TRBJ1-5|TRBV27|few
TGTGCCAGCAGTTTAGGGGGTTATCAGCCCCAGCATTTT
CASSLGGYQPQHF
>TRBD1|TRBJ1-6|TRBV19|-
TGTGCCAGTAGACACGACAGGGGGCCTTCACCCCTCCACTTT
CASRHDRGPSPLHF
>-|TRBJ1-4|TRBV5-1|-
TGCGCCAGCAGCTTGGCCGGGGGTAGTAGTGAAAAACTGTTTTTT
CASSLAGGSSEKLFF
>-|TRBJ2-1|TRBV30|-
TGTGCCTATTACAGCTACAATGAGCAGTTCTTC
CAYYSYNEQFF
>TRBD1|TRBJ1-4|TRBV11-2|once
TGTGCCAGCAGCCGATCAGGGGGCTGGATCGCAACTAATGAAAAACTGTTTTTT
CASSRSGGWIATNEKLFF
>TRBD1|TRBJ1-6|TRBV5-5|-
TGTGCCAGCAGCTTGGCGGGGGACAGGGGGGACCCTACTAATTCACCCCTCCACTTT
CASSLAGDRGDPTNSPLHF
>-|TRBJ2-7|TRBV30|-
TGTGCCTGGAGTGCTTACTACGAGCAGTACTTC
CAWSAYYEQYF
>-|TRBJ1-6|TRBV28|-
TGTGCCAGCAGGGGAGGTTCACCCCTCCACTTT
CASRGGSPLHF
>TRBD2|TRBJ2-7|TRBV2|-
TGTGCCAGCAGCCCCGGGGGACTAGCGGGAATCCACGAGCAGTACTTC
CASSPGGLAGIHEQYF
>-|TRBJ2-3|TRBV11-3|-
TGTGCCAGCAGCTTAGGGCCATTGGAGGGGACGCAGTATTTT
CASSLGPLEGTQYF
>-|TRBJ1-6|TRBV19|-
TGTGCCAGTAGACCCGGGGCAGGGGATAGTTCACCCCTCCACTTT
CASRPGAGDSSPLHF
>TRBD1|TRBJ2-3|TRBV9|-
TGTGCCAGCAGCGCCGGACAGGGCATTACAGATACGCAGTATTTT
CASSAGQGITDTQYF
>TRBD1|TRBJ1-1|TRBV2|-
TGTGCCAGCAGCCCAGAGGGGACAGCCACTGAAGCTTTCTTT
CASSPEGTATEAFF
>TRBD1|TRBJ1-2|TRBV5-1|few
TGCGCCAGCAGCTTGGATCGGCCGGGACAGCTTAATGGCTACACCTTC
CASSLDRPGQLNGYTF
>TRBD2|TRBJ2-1|TRBV7-2|-
TGTGCCAGCAGCTTAGTGGCGGGAGATCTGCAGTTCTTC
CASSLVAGDLQFF
>-|TRBJ1-1|TRBV19|-
TGTGCCAGTAGTATAGATGTAGGAAAAACTGAAGCTTTCTTT
CASSIDVGKTEAFF